This T cell receptor (beta chain) was sequenced for a study of cytomegalovirus exposure and HLA in healthy donors. Study results and caveats: The study listed around 150 cytomegalovirus-associated TCR beta chains.

A note on this clone: Antigen specificity is unknown.

The PCR contained 60 Vbeta and 13 Jbeta primers. The assay was immunoSEQ multiplex PCR, and TCRdb's table has in-frame clones only and misses some. This sample carries around 200,000 clones, with around 0.95% going to the ten biggest clones. Sequencing was done on a sample of PBMCs. This clonotype was obtained from a woman younger than 45 in good health and CMV-seropositive.

This CDR3 is CASSLSGTNSYEQYF. The CDR3 DNA is TGTGCCAGCAGCCTGTCCGGGACTAACTCCTACGAGCAGTACTTC. The rearrangement uses TRBV4-2 and TRBJ2-7, with 7 bases fitting TRBD2. Trimming at V came to 4 bases and at J to 0 bases, leaving 6 bases not matched to a gene. Germline values: CDR1 LGHNA, CDR2 YNFKEQ. The CDR3 contains 15 residues.